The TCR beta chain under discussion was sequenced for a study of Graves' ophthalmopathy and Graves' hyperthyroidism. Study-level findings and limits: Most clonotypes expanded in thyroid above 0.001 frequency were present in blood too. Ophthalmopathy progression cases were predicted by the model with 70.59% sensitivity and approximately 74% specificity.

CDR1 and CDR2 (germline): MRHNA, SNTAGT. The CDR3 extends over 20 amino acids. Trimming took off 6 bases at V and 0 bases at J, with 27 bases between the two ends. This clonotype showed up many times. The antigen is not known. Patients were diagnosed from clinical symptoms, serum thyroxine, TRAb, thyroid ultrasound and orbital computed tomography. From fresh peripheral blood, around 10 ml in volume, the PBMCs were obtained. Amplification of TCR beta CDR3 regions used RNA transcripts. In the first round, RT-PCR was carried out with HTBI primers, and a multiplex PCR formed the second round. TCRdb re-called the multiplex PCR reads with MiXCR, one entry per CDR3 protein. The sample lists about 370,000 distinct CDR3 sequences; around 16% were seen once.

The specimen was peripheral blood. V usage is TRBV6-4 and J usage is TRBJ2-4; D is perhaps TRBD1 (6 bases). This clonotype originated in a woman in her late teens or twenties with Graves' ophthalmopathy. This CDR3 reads CASSSIGQPETSLAKNIQYF. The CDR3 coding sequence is TGTGCCAGCAGCTCCATAGGACAGCCCGAAACTAGTCTAGCCAAAAACATTCAGTACTTC.